Listed here are 6 T cell receptor beta chains from one sample, sequenced in a study of early T cells in non-severe SARS-CoV-2 infection. A single record per CDR3 protein comes from TCRdb applying MiXCR to the 5' RACE reads. The data show around 22,000 distinct CDR3 sequences, about 3.7% seen once. Sequencing used whole blood. All receptors derive from an adult who was a healthcare worker with PCR-confirmed SARS-CoV-2 infection or an uninfected control (not recorded which).

This clonotype was counted only a few times. The chain joins TRBV10-2 to TRBJ2-3; 7 bases are a match to TRBD1. V lost 3 bases and J lost 5; bases outside the gene matches: 5. The CDR3 length is 14 residues. CDR1 WSHSY and CDR2 SAAADI come from the germline V gene. DNA for the CDR3: TGCGCCAGCAGTGAAGACAGGGCCAGAGATACGCAGTATTTT. Translating gives CASSEDRARDTQYF.

This clonotype was seen at least ten times. The V gene is TRBV19, the J gene TRBJ2-7, with 12 bases that match TRBD2. Germline V gene lookup returns CDR1 LNHDA and CDR2 SQIVND (reference sequence). V was pared by 8 bases and J by 7 bases, with 0 bases of the junction left unmatched. This CDR3 region has 11 residues. In DNA, the CDR3 is TGTGCCAGTGGGACTAGCGGGGAGCAGTACTTC. Translation: CASGTSGEQYF.

This clonotype has at least ten counts. This rearrangement joins TRBV29-1 to TRBJ2-1; D gene unclear. The CDR3 runs to 12 residues. From germline, CDR1 is SQVTM and CDR2 ANQGSEA. Trimming removed 7 bases at V and 1 base at J, with 8 bases between. The chain's CDR3 is CSGQLSYNEQFF. Here the CDR3 DNA reads TGCAGCGGGCAGCTATCCTACAATGAGCAGTTCTTC.

This clonotype was seen many times. The CDR3 is CASSPGLSEAFF. CDR3 bases: TGTGCCAGCAGCCCAGGACTTTCTGAAGCTTTCTTT. The chain has TRBV7-3 and TRBJ1-1, with unresolved D. This CDR3 is 12 amino acids long. The V end was cut by 5 bases, the J end by 6 bases, with 10 bases between. The germline gives CDR1 SGHTA, CDR2 FQGTGA.

This clonotype was seen ten or more times. The rearrangement links TRBV20-1 to TRBJ1-5; tentative D call: TRBD1 (6 bases). The germline CDR1 and CDR2 sequences are DFQATT and SNEGSKA (reference sequence). V shed 0 bases and J shed 5 bases, with 17 bases lying between them. This CDR3 region has 16 residues. The CDR3: CSARDQGTSRDQPQHF. DNA of the CDR3: TGCAGTGCTAGAGATCAGGGGACGAGCCGGGATCAGCCCCAGCATTTT.

This clonotype was counted ten times or more. The V call is TRBV4-1, the J call TRBJ2-1; 7 bases agree with TRBD1. The CDR3 runs to 13 residues. The J segment lost 12 bases and the V segment lost 0 bases, leaving 5 bases of the junction unmatched. Germline CDR1 MGHRA, CDR2 YSYEKL. Here the CDR3 DNA reads TGCGCCAGCAGCCAAGATTTGGCAGGGGGGCAGTTCTTC. Its translation is CASSQDLAGGQFF.